These 5 T cell receptor beta chains originate from one sample sequenced in a study of early T cells in non-severe SARS-CoV-2 infection. A single record per CDR3 protein comes from TCRdb applying MiXCR to the 5' RACE reads. The table lists 85,000 to 100,000 distinct CDR3 sequences, about 10% of them singletons. The sequencing used whole blood, collected at baseline. These receptors were taken from an adult who was a healthcare worker with PCR-confirmed SARS-CoV-2 infection or an uninfected control (not recorded which).

There are a few counts of this clonotype. The rearrangement links TRBV7-8 to TRBJ2-3; D not certain. Germline assignment: CDR1 SGHVS and CDR2 FQNEAQ. This CDR3 contains 15 residues. Trimming stripped 2 bases from V and 0 bases from J, with 9 bases between. As DNA, the CDR3 is TGTGCCAGCAGCTTATCCGCGTTTAGCACAGATACGCAGTATTTT. This codes for CASSLSAFSTDTQYF.

This chain joins TRBV12-3 or TRBV12-4 and TRBJ2-3; D is perhaps TRBD2 (5 bases). V gave up 7 bases and J gave up 2 bases, with 13 bases separating them. The CDR3 is made up of 14 amino acids. The CDR3: CASKFERNTDTQYF. The CDR3 DNA follows: TGTGCCAGCAAATTCGAGCGGAACACAGATACGCAGTATTTT.

At least ten counts were recorded for this clonotype. The chain employs TRBV24-1 and TRBJ2-2; D not certain. This CDR3 has 13 amino acids. Trimming took off 9 bases at V and 4 bases at J, with 11 bases between the two ends. CDR1 is KGHDR and CDR2 is SFDVKD in the germline V gene. In nucleotides, the CDR3 is TGTGCCACCGGCGTTCGTGGCACCGGGGAGCTGTTTTTT. Its translation is CATGVRGTGELFF.

This clonotype was observed many times. The chain is built from TRBV3-1 and TRBJ1-2; D remains unclear. This CDR3 region has 17 residues. V gave up 3 bases and J gave up 0 bases, with 17 bases separating them. Germline values: CDR1 LGHDT, CDR2 YNNKEL (reference sequence). CDR3 coding DNA: TGTGCCAGCAGCCAGTTAGGACTGAAGAGGACTAACTATGGCTACACCTTC. Translating gives CASSQLGLKRTNYGYTF.

The CDR3: CSVESGFGNTIYF. The DNA of the CDR3 is TGCAGCGTTGAGTCAGGGTTTGGAAACACCATATATTTT. The chain recombines TRBV29-1 with TRBJ1-3; perhaps TRBD1 as D (5 bases). Germline CDR1 and CDR2: SQVTM and ANQGSEA. This CDR3 has 13 amino acids. V was shortened by 3 bases and J by 3 bases, with 9 bases between the two germline ends.